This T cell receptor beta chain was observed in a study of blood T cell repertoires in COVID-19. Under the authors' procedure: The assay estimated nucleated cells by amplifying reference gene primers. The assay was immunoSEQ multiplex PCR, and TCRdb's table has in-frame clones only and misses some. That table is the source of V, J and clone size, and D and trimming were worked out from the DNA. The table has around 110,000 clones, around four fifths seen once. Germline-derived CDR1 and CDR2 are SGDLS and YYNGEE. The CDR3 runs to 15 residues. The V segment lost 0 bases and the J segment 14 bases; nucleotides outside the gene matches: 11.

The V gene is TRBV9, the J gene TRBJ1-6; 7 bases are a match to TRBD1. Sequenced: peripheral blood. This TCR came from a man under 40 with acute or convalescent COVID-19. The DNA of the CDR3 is TGTGCCAGCAGCGTAGACCCGGACAGGCCTTCCACCCTCCACTTT. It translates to CASSVDPDRPSTLHF.